One sample yielded the 24 T cell receptor beta chains listed below, sequenced in a study of T-cell memory formation after mild COVID-19. TCRdb independently ran MiXCR on the 5' RACE reads; one entry per CDR3 protein. The sample lists more than 150,000 distinct CDR3 sequences, approximately 10% occurring once. The sample taken for sequencing was PBMCs or a T cell subset sorted from them (not recorded which). The receptors were gathered from a man younger than 35 who had mild COVID-19 (a few samples of this study predate the infection). Cell type and time point are not known.

This clonotype was picked up a small number of times. The V gene is TRBV20-1, the J gene TRBJ1-5; D may be TRBD1 (5 bases). V shed 5 bases and J shed 6 bases, with 17 bases lying between them. This CDR3 comprises 14 residues. Germline lookup yields CDR1 DFQATT and CDR2 SNEGSKA (reference sequence). In DNA, the CDR3 is TGCAGTGCTGGGAAGGGCAGGGCTGGTCAGCCCCAGCATTTT. This sequence encodes CSAGKGRAGQPQHF.

This clonotype was counted between two and nine times. V and J are TRBV5-1 and TRBJ1-5, with D perhaps TRBD1 (5 bases). This CDR3 is 15 amino acids long. Between the trimmed V and J ends, which lost 0 bases and 11 bases, there was a span of 18 bases. The germline V gene encodes CDR1 SGHRS and CDR2 YFSETQ. CDR3 DNA: TGCGCCAGCAGCTTGGAGGCGGTTAGGGGCGAGGCCCAGCATTTT. It yields the protein CASSLEAVRGEAQHF.

The rearrangement joins TRBV6-2 or TRBV6-3 to TRBJ1-2; D is uncertain. The CDR3 sequence is 14 residues long. Germline assignment: CDR1 MNHEY and CDR2 SVGEGT. Trimming left V 9 bases short and J 0 bases short, with 14 bases between. The CDR3 sequence: CASAENGANYGYTF. The DNA for the CDR3 is TGTGCCAGTGCGGAGAACGGAGCTAACTATGGCTACACCTTC.

Many counts were recorded for this clonotype. This clone may be a read error of a much larger clone one base away. The gene calls are TRBV5-1 and TRBJ2-1; TRBD1 might be the D (6 bases). Looked up from germline, CDR1 is SGHRS and CDR2 is YFSETQ. Between the trimmed V and J ends, which lost 5 bases and 0 bases, there was a span of 9 bases. The CDR3 loop spans 14 amino acids. CDR3 nucleotide sequence: TGCGCCAGCAGATTACAGGGCTCCTACAATGAGCAGTTCTTC. As protein: CASRLQGSYNEQFF.

CDR3 sequence: CASSRDRVDAGELFF. The DNA for the CDR3 is TGCGCCAGCAGCCGTGACAGGGTAGACGCAGGGGAGCTGTTTTTT. The rearrangement links TRBV5-1 to TRBJ2-2, with TRBD1 identical over 7 bases. With 4 bases clipped from V and 8 bases from J, the junction kept 11 bases outside the gene matches. Germline V CDR1 and CDR2: SGHRS, YFSETQ. CDR3 length equals 15 residues.

The chain combines TRBV27 with TRBJ1-1; D gene ambiguous. The V end was cut by 0 bases, the J end by 4 bases, with 6 bases between. The CDR3 loop spans 13 amino acids. Germline CDR1 MNHEY, CDR2 SMNVEV (reference sequence). In nucleotides, the CDR3 is TGTGCCAGCAGTTTATCGCGAGCCACTGAAGCTTTCTTT. Translated, it gives CASSLSRATEAFF.

This clonotype was picked up a small number of times. CDR3 loop: CASSDRTSEQFF. Written as DNA, the CDR3 is TGTGCCAGCAGCGACCGGACTTCTGAGCAGTTCTTC. The chain links TRBV6-2 or TRBV6-3 to TRBJ2-1, with a weak D call TRBD2 (5 bases). The germline V gene encodes CDR1 MNHEY and CDR2 SVGEGT. V gave up 6 bases and J gave up 9 bases, with 12 bases separating them. The length of the CDR3 is 12 residues.

This clonotype came up many times. The rearrangement joins TRBV5-1 to TRBJ2-7; perhaps TRBD2 as D (5 bases). This CDR3 is built from 13 residues. With 4 bases removed from V and 4 bases from J, the gap between germline ends came to 12 bases. Looked up from germline, CDR1 is SGHRS and CDR2 is YFSETQ. CDR3 nucleotide sequence: TGCGCCAGCAGCCCGAGCGGCGGTTACGAGCAGTACGTC. This gives the protein CASSPSGGYEQYV.

This clonotype has more than one count but fewer than ten. J is TRBJ1-5 and V is TRBV5-6; 7 bases are shared with TRBD1. Trimming cost V 4 bases and J 4 bases; bases outside gene matches: 8. CDR3 length: 15 residues. Germline-derived CDR1 and CDR2 are SGHDT and YYEEEE. CDR3 bases: TGTGCCAGCAGCGGAACGGGACAGTTAAATCAGCCCCAGCATTTT. This encodes CASSGTGQLNQPQHF.

In its sample, this clonotype was seen a few times. The J gene is TRBJ2-7, the V gene TRBV20-1, with TRBD1 identical over 8 bases. Germline lookup yields CDR1 DFQATT and CDR2 SNEGSKA (reference sequence). This CDR3 has 14 residues. Trimming cost V 5 bases and J 2 bases; bases outside gene matches: 8. CDR3 sequence reads: CSAYAGTGAYEQYV. DNA for the CDR3: TGCAGTGCTTACGCCGGGACAGGCGCCTACGAGCAGTACGTC.

This clonotype has only a few counts. This rearrangement joins TRBV11-3 to TRBJ2-3; 8 nucleotides align to TRBD2. This CDR3 is 15 amino acids long. The ends lost 5 bases at V and 4 bases at J; junction bases unmatched: 8. Looked up from germline, CDR1 is SGHNT and CDR2 is YENEEA. The CDR3 is CASSPGGARADTQYF. For the CDR3, the DNA is TGTGCCAGCAGCCCCGGGGGGGCCCGTGCAGATACGCAGTATTTT.

This clonotype was counted only a few times. V gene TRBV19 combines with J gene TRBJ1-5; D is uncertain. Looked up from germline, CDR1 is LNHDA and CDR2 is SQIVND (reference sequence). The CDR3 sequence is 11 residues long. V shed 6 bases and J shed 7 bases, with 7 bases lying between them. CDR3 in amino acids: CASSSGQPQHF. Written as DNA, the CDR3 is TGTGCCAGTAGCAGCGGCCAGCCCCAGCATTTT.

This clonotype has more than one count but fewer than ten. The chain is built from TRBV3-1 and TRBJ2-7; D gene uncertain. The V and J ends lost 8 bases and 0 bases respectively, with 2 bases between them. CDR1 is LGHDT and CDR2 is YNNKEL in the germline V gene (reference sequence). CDR3 length: 10 amino acids. CDR3 loop: CASGSYEQYV. The CDR3 DNA reads TGTGCCAGCGGCTCCTACGAGCAGTACGTC.

There are a few counts of this clonotype. The rearrangement joins TRBV4-3 to TRBJ2-5; 9 positions match TRBD1. The CDR3 contains 17 residues. V trimming: 3 bases; J trimming: 4 bases; junction bases outside the gene matches: 12. The germline V gene encodes CDR1 LGHNA and CDR2 YSLEER. As DNA, the CDR3 is TGCGCCAGCAGCCAGCGTCTCCCGGGACAGGGAAGAGAGACCCAGTACTTC. This gives the protein CASSQRLPGQGRETQYF.

This clonotype was seen at least ten times. The chain carries TRBV5-1 and TRBJ2-1, with D hard to call. The CDR3 has 13 amino acids. Trimming took off 0 bases at V and 8 bases at J, with 9 bases between the two ends. From germline, CDR1 is SGHRS and CDR2 YFSETQ. The CDR3 DNA reads as TGCGCCAGCAGCTTGGGTTGGTTCGATGAGCAGTTCTTC. Amino acid sequence: CASSLGWFDEQFF. The full variable domain, in which reference TRBV5-1 and TRBJ2-1 provide the parts outside the CDR3, is KAGVTQTPRYLIKTRGQQVTLSCSPISGHRSVSWYQQTPGQGLQFLFEYFSETQRNKGNFPGRFSGRQFSNSRSEMNVSTLELGDSALYLCASSLGWFDEQFFGPGTRLTVL.

The DNA of the CDR3 is TGTGCCAGCACTTTGGACACCGGGGAGCTGTTTTTT. Protein sequence: CASTLDTGELFF. This rearrangement joins TRBV12-3 or TRBV12-4 to TRBJ2-2; D is unresolved. The CDR3 covers 12 residues. Trimming took 7 bases from V and 3 from J, leaving 6 bases between them.

The table lists this clonotype with a few counts. The gene calls are TRBV5-1 and TRBJ2-5; 9 bases line up with TRBD1. The CDR3 is 15 amino acids. Germline CDR1 SGHRS, CDR2 YFSETQ. V dropped 4 bases and J dropped 4; count of bases not matched to a gene: 8. The CDR3 is CASSRTGGEGETQYF. The CDR3 nucleotides read TGCGCCAGCAGCCGTACAGGGGGCGAAGGAGAGACCCAGTACTTC.

This clonotype has just a few counts. This chain joins TRBV4-2 and TRBJ1-4; no clear D gene. The CDR3 has 14 residues. Germline V gives CDR1 LGHNA, CDR2 YNFKEQ. Trimming cost V 1 base and J 12 bases, with 15 bases left between them. The CDR3 nucleotides read TGTGCCAGCAGCCAAGGAGAGGACTCGGTAGAACTGTTTTTT. Its translation is CASSQGEDSVELFF.

The chain joins TRBV5-1 to TRBJ1-1; possibly TRBD1 for D (5 bases). This CDR3 has 15 amino acids. Germline V gene lookup returns CDR1 SGHRS and CDR2 YFSETQ. V was cut by 0 bases and J by 4 bases, with 13 bases left in between. CDR3 nucleotides: TGCGCCAGCAGCTTGGCGGGAATTAGGGGCACTGAAGCTTTCTTT. The encoded protein is CASSLAGIRGTEAFF.

This rearrangement joins TRBV5-1 to TRBJ2-5; possibly TRBD1 for D (6 bases). Germline CDR1 is SGHRS and CDR2 is YFSETQ. Between the trimmed V and J ends, which lost 0 bases and 0 bases, there was a span of 9 bases. This CDR3 has 15 amino acids. CDR3 sequence (DNA): TGCGCCAGCAGCTTGGGAGGACAGAACCAAGAGACCCAGTACTTC. Protein: CASSLGGQNQETQYF.

The CDR3 DNA is TGTGCCAGCAGCCAACTCGCAGGGTCGGGGGACTATAATTCACCCCTCCACTTT. It translates to CASSQLAGSGDYNSPLHF. The chain combines TRBV7-2 with TRBJ1-6; possibly TRBD1 for D (5 bases). In germline, CDR1 is SGHTA, CDR2 FQGNSA. V lost 5 bases and J 3 bases, leaving 20 bases between the germline ends. This CDR3 spans 18 amino acids.

This clonotype came up a few times. The chain joins TRBV7-9 to TRBJ1-4; a possible D gene is TRBD1 (5 bases). Germline CDR1 reads SEHNR; CDR2 reads FQNEAQ (reference sequence). This CDR3 comprises 15 residues. Trimming shortened V by 5 bases and J by 8 bases, and 18 bases separated the two germline ends. The CDR3 bases are TGTGCCAGCAGCGGCCGCGGGGCGCGGGGAGAAAAACTGTTTTTT. Protein product: CASSGRGARGEKLFF. The full variable domain, rest sourced from reference TRBV7-9 and TRBJ1-4, is DTGVSQNPRHKITKRGQNVTFRCDPISEHNRLYWYRQTLGQGPEFLTYFQNEAQLEKSRLLSDRFSAERPKGSFSTLEIQRTEQGDSAMYLCASSGRGARGEKLFFGSGTQLSVL.

The gene calls are TRBV20-1 and TRBJ1-1; D is unclear. CDR3 length equals 12 residues. Germline values: CDR1 DFQATT, CDR2 SNEGSKA (reference sequence). Between the trimmed V and J ends, which lost 2 bases and 1 base, there was a span of 5 bases. The CDR3: CSARWENTEAFF. The CDR3 DNA is TGCAGTGCTAGATGGGAGAACACTGAAGCTTTCTTT.

This clonotype came up many times. The chain joins TRBV9 to TRBJ2-5; 9 nucleotides line up with TRBD2. Germline CDR1 SGDLS, CDR2 YYNGEE. Germline trimming cut 2 bases from V and 3 bases from J; bases unmatched to any gene: 2. The CDR3 spans 14 residues. CDR3 loop: CASSVSSGEETQYF. For the CDR3, the DNA is TGTGCCAGCAGCGTCTCTAGCGGGGAAGAGACCCAGTACTTC. The full variable domain, in which reference TRBV9 and TRBJ2-5 provide the parts outside the CDR3, is DSGVTQTPKHLITATGQRVTLRCSPRSGDLSVYWYQQSLDQGLQFLIQYYNGEERAKGNILERFSAQQFPDLHSELNLSSLELGDSALYFCASSVSSGEETQYFGPGTRLLVL.